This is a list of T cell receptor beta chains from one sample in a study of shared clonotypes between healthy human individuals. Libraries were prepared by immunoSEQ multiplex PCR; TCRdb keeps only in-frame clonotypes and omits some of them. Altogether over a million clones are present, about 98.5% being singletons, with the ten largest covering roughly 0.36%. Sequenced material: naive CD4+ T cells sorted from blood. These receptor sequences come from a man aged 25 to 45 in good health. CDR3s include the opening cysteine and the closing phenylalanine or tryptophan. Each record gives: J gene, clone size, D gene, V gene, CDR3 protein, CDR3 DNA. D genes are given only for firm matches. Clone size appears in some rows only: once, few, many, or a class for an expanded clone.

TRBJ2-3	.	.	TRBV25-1	CASSVDAGADTQYF	TGTGCCAGCAGTGTGGACGCCGGGGCAGATACGCAGTATTTT
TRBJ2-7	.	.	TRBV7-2	CASSLVQGSYEQYF	TGTGCCAGCAGCTTAGTCCAGGGTTCCTACGAGCAGTACTTC
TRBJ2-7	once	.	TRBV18	CASSPRVPTNRDEQYF	TGTGCCAGCTCACCGAGAGTCCCCACCAACAGAGACGAGCAGTACTTC
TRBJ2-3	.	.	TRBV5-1	CASSSPTTDTQYF	TGCGCCAGCAGCTCCCCCACCACAGATACGCAGTATTTT
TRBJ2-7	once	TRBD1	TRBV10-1	CASSAGTGFTQYF	TGCGCCAGCAGTGCCGGGACAGGGTTTACGCAGTACTTC
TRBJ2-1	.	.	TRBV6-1	CASNSGNEQFF	TGTGCCAGTAATAGTGGGAATGAGCAGTTCTTC
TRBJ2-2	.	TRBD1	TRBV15	CATSRRDRNTGELFF	TGTGCCACCAGCCGCCGGGACAGAAACACCGGGGAGCTGTTTTTT
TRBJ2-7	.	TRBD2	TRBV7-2	CASSLLVGGPYEQYF	TGTGCCAGCAGCTTATTAGTGGGAGGGCCCTACGAGCAGTACTTC
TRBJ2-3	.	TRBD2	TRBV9	CASSSQGAGGPADTQYF	TGTGCCAGCAGCTCCCAGGGAGCGGGAGGGCCCGCAGATACGCAGTATTTT
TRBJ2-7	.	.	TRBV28	CASSFPTWDSYEQYF	TGTGCCAGCAGTTTCCCGACATGGGATAGTTACGAGCAGTACTTC
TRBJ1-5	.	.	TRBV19	CASSRYPQGSKQPQHF	TGTGCCAGTAGTCGATATCCCCAGGGGTCCAAACAGCCCCAGCATTTT
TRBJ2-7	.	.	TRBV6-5	CASSYEGTPSYEQYF	TGTGCCAGCAGTTACGAGGGGACCCCGTCCTACGAGCAGTACTTC
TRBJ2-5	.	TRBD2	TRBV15	CATSRDPLGGVKETQYF	TGTGCCACCAGCAGAGACCCCCTTGGGGGGGTAAAAGAGACCCAGTACTTC
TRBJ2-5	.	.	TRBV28	CASSKQETQYF	TGTGCCAGCAGTAAGCAAGAGACCCAGTACTTC
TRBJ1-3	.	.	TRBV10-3	CAISQGWDTIYF	TGTGCCATCAGCCAGGGGTGGGACACCATATATTTT
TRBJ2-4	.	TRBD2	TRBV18	CASSPGGERVNIQYF	TGTGCCAGCTCTCCCGGGGGGGAGAGGGTCAACATTCAGTACTTC
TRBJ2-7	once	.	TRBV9	CASSPSGIIYEQYF	TGTGCCAGCAGCCCCTCAGGGATTATATACGAGCAGTACTTC
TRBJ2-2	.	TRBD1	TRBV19	CASLEVQGGTGELFF	TGTGCCAGTCTTGAGGTACAGGGGGGAACCGGGGAGCTGTTTTTT
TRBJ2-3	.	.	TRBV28	CASRPTLPTRWEMADTQYF	TGTGCCAGCAGACCCACCCTGCCGACCCGGTGGGAGATGGCAGATACGCAGTATTTT
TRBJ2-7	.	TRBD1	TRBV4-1	CASSRQDRLFDEQYF	TGCGCCAGCAGCCGACAGGACAGGTTGTTCGACGAGCAGTACTTC
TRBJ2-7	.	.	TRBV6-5	CASSTPRQRSYEQYF	TGTGCCAGCAGTACCCCGAGACAGAGAAGTTACGAGCAGTACTTC
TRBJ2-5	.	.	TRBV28	CASGLLAAFETQYF	TGTGCCAGCGGGTTACTAGCTGCGTTTGAGACCCAGTACTTC
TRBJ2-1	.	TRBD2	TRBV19	CASIAGDTSYNEQFF	TGTGCCAGTATAGCGGGAGATACCTCCTACAATGAGCAGTTCTTC
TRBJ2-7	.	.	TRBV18	CASSPRREQYF	TGTGCCAGCTCGCCCCGGAGGGAGCAGTACTTC
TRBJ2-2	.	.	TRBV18	CASSTSQGDTGELFF	TGTGCCAGCTCCACATCGCAGGGAGATACCGGGGAGCTGTTTTTT
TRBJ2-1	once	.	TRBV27	CAIGSSPEQFF	TGTGCCATAGGCAGTTCACCTGAGCAGTTCTTC
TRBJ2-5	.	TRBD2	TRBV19	CASSPLAGGPGETQYF	TGTGCCAGTAGTCCCCTAGCGGGAGGACCGGGGGAGACCCAGTACTTC
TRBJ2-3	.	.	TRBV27	CASSPQLTSDTQYF	TGTGCCAGCAGTCCTCAGTTAACTTCGGATACGCAGTATTTT
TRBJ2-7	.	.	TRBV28	CASTLDPTEEQYF	TGTGCCAGCACCTTGGACCCGACGGAGGAGCAGTACTTC
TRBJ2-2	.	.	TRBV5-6	CASSFLIALSNTGELFF	TGTGCCAGCAGCTTCCTCATAGCGCTTTCGAACACCGGGGAGCTGTTTTTT
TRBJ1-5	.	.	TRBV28	CALGDSPYNQPQHF	TGTGCCCTTGGGGATAGTCCTTACAATCAGCCCCAGCATTTT
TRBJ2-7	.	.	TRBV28	CASESLPFSYEQYF	TGTGCCAGCGAAAGTCTACCCTTCTCCTACGAGCAGTACTTC
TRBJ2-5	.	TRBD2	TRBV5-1	CASSSLGSGRETQYF	TGCGCCAGCAGCTCCTTGGGTAGCGGGAGGGAGACCCAGTACTTC
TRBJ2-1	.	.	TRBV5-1	CASSFIQGNEQFF	TGCGCCAGCAGTTTCATCCAGGGTAATGAGCAGTTCTTC
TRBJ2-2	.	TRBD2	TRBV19	CASYGTSGSAGELFF	TGTGCCAGTTACGGGACTAGCGGGAGCGCCGGGGAGCTGTTTTTT
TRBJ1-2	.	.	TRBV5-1	CASSLAWGNGYTF	TGCGCCAGCAGCTTGGCCTGGGGGAACGGCTACACCTTC
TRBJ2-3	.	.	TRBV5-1	CASSLSGLSASTDTQYF	TGCGCCAGCAGCTTATCCGGACTATCGGCTAGCACAGATACGCAGTATTTT
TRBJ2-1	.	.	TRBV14	CASSQDLGSYNEQFF	TGTGCCAGCAGCCAAGATTTGGGTTCTTACAATGAGCAGTTCTTC
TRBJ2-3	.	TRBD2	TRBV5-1	CASSVGTAGVGTDTQYF	TGCGCCAGCAGCGTTGGTACGGCGGGAGTAGGAACAGATACGCAGTATTTT
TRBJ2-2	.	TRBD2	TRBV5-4	CASSKTSGADTGELFF	TGTGCCAGCAGCAAGACTAGCGGAGCCGACACCGGGGAGCTGTTTTTT
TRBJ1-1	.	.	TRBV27	CASSVAGRLSEAFF	TGTGCCAGCAGCGTCGCAGGGAGACTCTCTGAAGCTTTCTTT
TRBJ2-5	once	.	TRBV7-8	CASSLADGLIQETQYF	TGTGCCAGCAGCTTAGCGGATGGGTTAATTCAAGAGACCCAGTACTTC
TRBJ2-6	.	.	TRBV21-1	CASSLSPRDRAFSGANVLTF	TGTGCCAGCAGCCTAAGTCCCCGGGACAGGGCTTTTTCTGGGGCCAACGTCCTGACTTTC
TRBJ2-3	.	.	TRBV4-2	CASRGTVLDTQYF	TGTGCCAGCAGGGGGACTGTGCTTGATACGCAGTATTTT
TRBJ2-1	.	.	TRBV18	CASSLSFYNEQFF	TGTGCCAGCTCACTCAGCTTCTACAATGAGCAGTTCTTC
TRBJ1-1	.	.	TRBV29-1	CSAGGIEAFF	TGCAGCGCTGGGGGGATTGAAGCTTTCTTT
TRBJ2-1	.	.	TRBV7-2	CASSLTIAYNEQFF	TGTGCCAGCAGCTTAACTATCGCCTACAATGAGCAGTTCTTC
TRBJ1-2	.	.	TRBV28	CASSTSNYGYTF	TGTGCCAGCAGTACGTCCAACTATGGCTACACCTTC
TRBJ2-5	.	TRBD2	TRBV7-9	CASSSGRLAGRETQYF	TGTGCCAGCAGCTCCGGCAGACTAGCGGGAAGAGAGACCCAGTACTTC
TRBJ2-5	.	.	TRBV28	CASRPLTGTQYF	TGTGCCAGCAGGCCCCTTACAGGGACCCAGTACTTC
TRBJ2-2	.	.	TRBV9	CASSPSRVTGELFF	TGTGCCAGCAGCCCATCACGCGTCACCGGGGAGCTGTTTTTT
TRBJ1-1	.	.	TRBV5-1	CASSPEEYTEAFF	TGCGCCAGCAGCCCCGAGGAGTACACTGAAGCTTTCTTT
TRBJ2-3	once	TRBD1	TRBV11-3	CASSEGGVYSDTQYF	TGTGCCAGCAGCGAAGGGGGCGTGTATTCAGATACGCAGTATTTT